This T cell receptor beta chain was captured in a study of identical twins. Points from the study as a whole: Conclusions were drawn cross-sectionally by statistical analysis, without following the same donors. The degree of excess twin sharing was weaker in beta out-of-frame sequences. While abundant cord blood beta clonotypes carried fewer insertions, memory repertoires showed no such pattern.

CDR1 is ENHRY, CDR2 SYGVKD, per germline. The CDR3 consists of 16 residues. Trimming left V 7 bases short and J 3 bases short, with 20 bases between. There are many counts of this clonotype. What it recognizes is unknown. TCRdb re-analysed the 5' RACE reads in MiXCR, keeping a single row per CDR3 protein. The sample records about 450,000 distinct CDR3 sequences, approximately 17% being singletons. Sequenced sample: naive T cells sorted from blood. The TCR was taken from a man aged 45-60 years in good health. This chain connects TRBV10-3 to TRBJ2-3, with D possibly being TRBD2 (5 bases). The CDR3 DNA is TGTGCCATCACCCCCGGGGAGCTCGGAGTTACAGATACGCAGTATTTT. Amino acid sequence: CAITPGELGVTDTQYF.